A single sample is the source of the 28 T cell receptor beta chains below, sequenced in a study of blood T cell repertoires in COVID-19. Here immunoSEQ multiplex PCR was the method, and the copy in TCRdb shows in-frame clones only, minus some. Among tens of thousands of clones listed, around 88% were seen once. Input material: peripheral blood. These receptors all come from a woman of 80 years or more with acute or convalescent COVID-19.

The gene calls are TRBV19 and TRBJ2-2; TRBD2 agrees at 16 bases. Germline V gene sequence: CDR1 LNHDA, CDR2 SQIVND (reference sequence). V gave up 5 bases and J gave up 4 bases; unmatched junction bases: 7. This CDR3 comprises 18 residues. The CDR3 loop reads CASSPGLAGGLPTGELFF. The CDR3, as DNA: TGTGCCAGTAGTCCGGGACTAGCGGGAGGGTTGCCCACCGGGGAGCTGTTTTTT.

V is TRBV18 and J is TRBJ2-7; 12 bases are a match to TRBD2. This CDR3 spans 16 amino acids. CDR1 is KGHSH and CDR2 is LQKENI in the germline V gene. The V segment lost 6 bases and the J segment 2 bases; nucleotides outside the gene matches: 8. For the CDR3, the DNA is TGTGCCAGCTCTGTGACTAGCGGGAGTGGGGCCTACGAGCAGTACTTC. This sequence encodes CASSVTSGSGAYEQYF.

The rearrangement uses TRBV7-9 and TRBJ2-6, with D possibly TRBD1 on 6 matching bases. The germline CDR1 and CDR2 sequences are SEHNR and FQNEAQ (reference sequence). This CDR3 has 16 amino acids. The germline V and J ends were trimmed by 4 bases and 4 bases, with 14 bases remaining between them. In nucleotides, the CDR3 is TGTGCCAGCAGCTCCCACAGGGCGAACGGGGCCAACGTCCTGACTTTC. Translating gives CASSSHRANGANVLTF.

V is TRBV7-2 and J is TRBJ2-1; D ambiguous. The CDR3 runs to 15 residues. Trimming cost V 5 bases and J 1 base, with 12 bases left between them. The germline CDR1 and CDR2 sequences are SGHTA and FQGNSA. Here the CDR3 reads CASSPAPGSYNEQFF. The CDR3 region has the DNA TGTGCCAGCAGCCCCGCTCCGGGTTCCTACAATGAGCAGTTCTTC.

Here the CDR3 DNA reads TGTGCCAGCAGCCGATTCGGACAGGAGCAGTACTTC. It encodes CASSRFGQEQYF. V gene TRBV3-1 (or the pseudogene TRBV3-2) combines with J gene TRBJ2-7; a weak D match, TRBD1 (6 bases). There are 12 residues in the CDR3. Germline V gene data show CDR1 as LGHDT and CDR2 as YNNKEL (reference sequence). Trimming shortened V by 4 bases and J by 7 bases, and 11 bases separated the two germline ends.

This clone was observed once. CDR3 amino acids: CASSPQSGDGPQHF. CDR3 DNA sequence: TGTGCCAGCAGCCCCCAGTCGGGGGACGGGCCCCAGCATTTT. The chain employs TRBV7-2 and TRBJ1-5; D might be TRBD1 (5 bases). The length of the CDR3 is 14 residues. Trimming stripped 5 bases from V and 9 bases from J, with 17 bases between. Germline V lookup: CDR1 SGHTA, CDR2 FQGNSA.

V usage is TRBV11-1 and J usage is TRBJ2-5; 10 bases align to TRBD1. This CDR3 has 15 residues. Germline lookup yields CDR1 SGHAT and CDR2 FQDESV (reference sequence). The ends lost 5 bases at V and 5 bases at J; junction bases unmatched: 8. CDR3 amino acids: CASSLGTGDSETQYF. CDR3 bases: TGTGCCAGCAGCCTTGGGACAGGGGATAGCGAGACCCAGTACTTC.

This chain links TRBV19 with TRBJ1-5, with TRBD1 matching 11 bases. With V trimmed by 3 bases and J by 3 bases, 4 bases remained unmatched. The CDR3 runs 16 residues. The germline V gene encodes CDR1 LNHDA and CDR2 SQIVND (reference sequence). The CDR3 spells CASSMADRGPNQPQHF. The CDR3 DNA reads as TGTGCCAGTAGTATGGCGGACAGGGGGCCCAATCAGCCCCAGCATTTT. Together with reference TRBV19 and TRBJ1-5, the CDR3 gives the full variable domain: DGGITQSPKYLFRKEGQNVTLSCEQNLNHDAMYWYRQDPGQGLRLIYYSQIVNDFQKGDIAEGYSVSREKKESFPLTVTSAQKNPTAFYLCASSMADRGPNQPQHFGDGTRLSIL.

The V gene is TRBV10-1, the J gene TRBJ1-5, with D unresolved. Deletions cut 7 bases from V and 7 bases from J, with 5 bases between. The CDR3 consists of 10 residues. The V gene's germline CDR1 is WNHNN and CDR2 SYGVQD (reference sequence). CDR3 residues: CASILQPQHF. The CDR3 DNA reads TGCGCCAGCATCCTACAGCCCCAGCATTTT.

J is TRBJ2-1 and V is TRBV4-1, with 9 bases aligning to TRBD2. This CDR3 comprises 18 residues. Germline CDR1 reads MGHRA; CDR2 reads YSYEKL. J was trimmed by 9 bases and V by 0 bases; bases with no gene match: 15. The CDR3 loop is CASSQDRVGLAGLSEQFF. The CDR3 DNA sequence: TGCGCCAGCAGCCAAGATAGGGTGGGCCTAGCGGGGTTAAGTGAGCAGTTCTTC.

The rearrangement uses TRBV21-1 and TRBJ1-1. TRBV21-1 has pseudogene status. The CDR3 sequence is 17 residues long. CDR3 amino acids: CASCSRETPVGYTEAFF. The CDR3 region has the DNA TGTGCCAGCTGCTCCCGGGAGACGCCCGTTGGGTACACTGAAGCTTTCTTT.

This clone is a singleton in its sample. The chain joins TRBV15 to TRBJ1-1, with 7 bases matching TRBD1. V lost 4 bases and J lost 4; bases outside the gene matches: 9. Germline V lookup: CDR1 LNHNV, CDR2 YYDKDF (reference sequence). CDR3 length: 15 amino acids. As DNA, the CDR3 is TGTGCCACCAGCACAGAAGGCCAGGGGGGCACTGAAGCTTTCTTT. It specifies CATSTEGQGGTEAFF.

Only one count was recorded for this clone. This chain links TRBV30 with TRBJ1-1; 7 nucleotides line up with TRBD1. This CDR3 is 13 amino acids long. The germline V gene encodes CDR1 GTSNPN and CDR2 SVGIG (reference sequence). V trimming: 1 base; J trimming: 11 bases; junction bases outside the gene matches: 10. The CDR3 nucleotides read TGTGCCTGGAGTGGATCTGGACAGGCAATTGCTTTCTTT. This encodes CAWSGSGQAIAFF.

V is TRBV6-5 and J is TRBJ1-1, with a weak D call TRBD1 (5 bases). The CDR3 totals 11 residues. Trimming removed 11 bases at V and 5 bases at J, with 12 bases between. Germline CDR1 is MNHEY and CDR2 is SVGAGI. The CDR3 is CAALKGTEAFF. In nucleotides, the CDR3 is TGTGCCGCCCTCAAGGGGACTGAAGCTTTCTTT.

The genes are TRBV2 and TRBJ1-1, with 8 nucleotides matching TRBD1. V dropped 4 bases and J dropped 5; count of bases not matched to a gene: 3. The CDR3 consists of 13 residues. Germline-derived CDR1 and CDR2 are SNHLY and FYNNEI. CDR3 amino acids: CASSGTGLTEAFF. CDR3 nucleotides: TGTGCCAGCAGTGGGACAGGGTTGACTGAAGCTTTCTTT.

The chain uses TRBV5-1 and TRBJ1-2; the D is unclear. Germline loops: CDR1 SGHRS, CDR2 YFSETQ. The CDR3 length is 16 residues. The ends were cut back, 0 bases at V and 4 bases at J, with 16 bases in the middle. CDR3 loop: CASSLGGRGLSYGYTF. CDR3 nucleotide sequence: TGCGCCAGCAGCTTGGGCGGGAGAGGCCTATCCTATGGCTACACCTTC.

CDR3 nucleotide sequence: TGCGCCAGCAGCTACTATTCTAGCGGGGGGAACACCGGGGAGCTGTTTTTT. Translated, it gives CASSYYSSGGNTGELFF. The rearrangement joins TRBV5-1 to TRBJ2-2; 10 positions agree with TRBD2. Germline V gene sequence: CDR1 SGHRS, CDR2 YFSETQ. This CDR3 contains 17 residues. V shed 3 bases and J 1 base; nucleotides not matched to a gene: 6.

This clone showed up just a few times. The V call is TRBV11-3, the J call TRBJ2-1; D is perhaps TRBD1 (6 bases). V dropped 5 bases and J dropped 7 bases, with 18 bases sitting between them. CDR1 is SGHNT, CDR2 YENEEA, per germline. The CDR3 has 15 amino acids. The chain's CDR3 is CASSLQGRDTNEQFF. For the CDR3, the DNA is TGTGCCAGCAGCCTACAGGGCCGGGACACGAATGAGCAGTTCTTC.

This sequence joins TRBV9 and TRBJ2-3, with D unresolved. V lost 8 bases to trimming and J lost 5 bases, with 9 bases between them. Looked up from germline, CDR1 is SGDLS and CDR2 is YYNGEE. CDR3 size: 11 residues. CDR3 coding DNA: TGTGCCAGTAGCCTCGGAGATACGCAGTATTTT. It codes for CASSLGDTQYF.

The chain has TRBV5-1 and TRBJ1-5; D is unclear. The germline CDR1 and CDR2 sequences are SGHRS and YFSETQ. The CDR3 spans 14 residues. Trimming took off 0 bases at V and 2 bases at J, with 6 bases between the two ends. The CDR3 spells CASSLDGRNQPQHF. The CDR3 coding sequence is TGCGCCAGCAGCTTGGACGGTCGCAATCAGCCCCAGCATTTT.

This chain uses TRBV3-1 (or the pseudogene TRBV3-2) with TRBJ2-2; 7 bases match TRBD2. This CDR3 has 17 residues. V lost 3 bases to trimming and J lost 3 bases; unmatched junction nucleotides: 10. Germline V gene lookup returns CDR1 LGHDT and CDR2 YNNKEL (reference sequence). The CDR3 here is CASSQGMGRGYTGELFF. The CDR3 nucleotides read TGTGCCAGCAGCCAGGGCATGGGGAGGGGATACACCGGGGAGCTGTTTTTT.

The chain links TRBV5-1 to TRBJ1-5; D remains unclear. V lost 0 bases and J lost 5, with 9 bases in between. CDR3 size: 14 residues. From germline, CDR1 is SGHRS and CDR2 YFSETQ. The CDR3, as DNA: TGCGCCAGCAGCTTGGAGACAAACGATCAGCCCCAGCATTTT. Its translation is CASSLETNDQPQHF.

This chain joins TRBV10-2 and TRBJ2-5; no reliable D call. V shed 3 bases and J shed 2 bases, with 4 bases lying between them. The CDR3 contains 12 residues. Looked up from germline, CDR1 is WSHSY and CDR2 is SAAADI. The CDR3 region is CASSEQQETQYF. In DNA form, the CDR3 reads TGCGCCAGCAGTGAACAGCAAGAGACCCAGTACTTC.

Sample share makes this clone medium-sized (0.01 to 0.1%). This sequence joins TRBV5-6 and TRBJ1-2; D is possibly TRBD1 (5 bases). The germline gives CDR1 SGHDT, CDR2 YYEEEE. V dropped 0 bases and J dropped 13 bases, with 13 bases sitting between them. The length of the CDR3 is 12 residues. The CDR3 DNA sequence: TGTGCCAGCAGCTTGGGTGCGGGGGATAGCACCTTC. Translating it yields CASSLGAGDSTF.

The rearrangement links TRBV5-1 to TRBJ2-2, with 15 positions matching TRBD2. Germline V gene sequence: CDR1 SGHRS, CDR2 YFSETQ. CDR3 length: 17 residues. The trim removed 4 bases at V and 1 base at J, leaving 2 bases unmatched. The CDR3 protein is CASSVGLAGGNTGELFF. The CDR3 bases are TGCGCCAGCAGCGTGGGACTAGCGGGAGGGAACACCGGGGAGCTGTTTTTT.

The J gene is TRBJ1-2, the V gene TRBV30, with 7 nucleotides matching TRBD1. V shed 4 bases, J shed 7 bases, and the junction held 9 bases outside the gene matches. This CDR3 is 13 amino acids long. Per the germline V gene, CDR1 is GTSNPN and CDR2 is SVGIG (reference sequence). CDR3 bases: TGTGCCTGGAAGCTTCGAGGGGGCGCTGGCTACACCTTC. The encoded protein is CAWKLRGGAGYTF.

V and J are TRBV29-1 and TRBJ2-3; tentative D call: TRBD2 (5 bases). Germline V gene sequence: CDR1 SQVTM, CDR2 ANQGSEA. CDR3 size: 14 residues. Trimming took off 6 bases at V and 2 bases at J, with 15 bases between the two ends. CDR3 residues: CSVARAGITDTQYF. CDR3 nucleotides: TGCAGCGTGGCGCGTGCGGGTATCACAGATACGCAGTATTTT.

This clone appeared once. The rearrangement links TRBV13 to TRBJ1-3; D remains unclear. The ends were cut back, 3 bases at V and 4 bases at J, with 7 bases in the middle. Looked up from germline, CDR1 is PRHDT and CDR2 is FYEKMQ (reference sequence). The CDR3 consists of 13 residues. This CDR3 is CASSFGWGNTIYF. In DNA, the CDR3 is TGTGCCAGCAGCTTCGGGTGGGGAAACACCATATATTTT.